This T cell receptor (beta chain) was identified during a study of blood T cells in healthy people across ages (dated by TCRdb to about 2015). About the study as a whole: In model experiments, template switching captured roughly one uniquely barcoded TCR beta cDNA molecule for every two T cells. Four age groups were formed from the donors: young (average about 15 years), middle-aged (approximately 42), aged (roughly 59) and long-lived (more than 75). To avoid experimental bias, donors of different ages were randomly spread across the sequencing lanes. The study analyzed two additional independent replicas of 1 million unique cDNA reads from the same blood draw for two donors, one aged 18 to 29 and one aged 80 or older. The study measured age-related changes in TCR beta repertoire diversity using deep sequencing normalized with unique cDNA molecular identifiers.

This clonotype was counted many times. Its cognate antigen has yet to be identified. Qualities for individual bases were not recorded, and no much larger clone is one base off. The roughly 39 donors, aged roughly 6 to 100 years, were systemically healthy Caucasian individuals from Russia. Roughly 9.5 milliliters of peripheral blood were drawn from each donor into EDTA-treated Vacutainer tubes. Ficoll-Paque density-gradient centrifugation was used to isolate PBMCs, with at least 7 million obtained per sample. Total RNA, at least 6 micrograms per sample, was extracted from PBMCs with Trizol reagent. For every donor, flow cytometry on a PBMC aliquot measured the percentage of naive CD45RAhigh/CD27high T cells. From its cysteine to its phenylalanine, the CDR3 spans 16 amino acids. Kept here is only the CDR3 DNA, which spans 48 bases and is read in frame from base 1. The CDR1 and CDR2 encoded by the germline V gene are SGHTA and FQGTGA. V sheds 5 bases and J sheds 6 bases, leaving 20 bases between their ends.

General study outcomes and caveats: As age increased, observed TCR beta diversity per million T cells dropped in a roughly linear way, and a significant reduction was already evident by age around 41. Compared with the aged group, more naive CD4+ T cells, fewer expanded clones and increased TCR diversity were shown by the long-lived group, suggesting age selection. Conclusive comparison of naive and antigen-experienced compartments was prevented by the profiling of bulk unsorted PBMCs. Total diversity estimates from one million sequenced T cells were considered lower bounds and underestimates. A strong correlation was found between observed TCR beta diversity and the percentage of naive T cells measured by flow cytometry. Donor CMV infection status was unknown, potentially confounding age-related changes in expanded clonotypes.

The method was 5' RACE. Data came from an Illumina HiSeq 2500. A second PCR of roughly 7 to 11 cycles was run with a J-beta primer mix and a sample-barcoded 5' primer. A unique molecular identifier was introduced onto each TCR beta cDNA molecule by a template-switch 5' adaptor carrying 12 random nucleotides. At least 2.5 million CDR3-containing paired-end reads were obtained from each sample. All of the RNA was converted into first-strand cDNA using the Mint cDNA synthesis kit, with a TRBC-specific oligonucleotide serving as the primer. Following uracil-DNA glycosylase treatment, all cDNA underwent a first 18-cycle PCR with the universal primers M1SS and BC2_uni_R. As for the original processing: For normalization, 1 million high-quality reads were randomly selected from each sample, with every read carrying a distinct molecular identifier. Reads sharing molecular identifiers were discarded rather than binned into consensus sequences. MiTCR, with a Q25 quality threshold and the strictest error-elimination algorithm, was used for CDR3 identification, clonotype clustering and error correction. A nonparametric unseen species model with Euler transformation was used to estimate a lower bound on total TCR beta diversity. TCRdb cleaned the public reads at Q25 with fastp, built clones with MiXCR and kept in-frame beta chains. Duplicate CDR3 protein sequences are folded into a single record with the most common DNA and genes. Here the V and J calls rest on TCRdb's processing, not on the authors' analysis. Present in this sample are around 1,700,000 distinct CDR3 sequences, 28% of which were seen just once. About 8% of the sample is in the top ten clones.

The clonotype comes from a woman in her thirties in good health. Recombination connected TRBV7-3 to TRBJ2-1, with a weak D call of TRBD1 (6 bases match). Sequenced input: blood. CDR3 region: CASSRKGDARGNEQFF. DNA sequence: TGTGCCAGCAGCCGAAAGGGGGATGCCCGGGGCAATGAGCAGTTCTTC.